Listed below are T cell receptor beta chains from one sample, sequenced in a study of shared clonotypes between healthy human individuals. Data came from immunoSEQ multiplex PCR; TCRdb stores just in-frame clones and leaves some out. The table has hundreds of thousands of clones, approximately 73% seen once. Sample: memory CD4+ T cells sorted from blood. The receptors were gathered from a woman aged 25 to 39 in good health. The CDR3 runs from the conserved cysteine through the conserved F or W. A D gene is named only where the DNA matches it firmly. Size values are once, few and many counts, or a class for expanded clones, and some rows have none.

v_gene,d_gene,len,abundance,j_gene,CDR3aa,CDR3nt
TRBV6-1,-,14,-,TRBJ2-7,CASSGPLGTHEQYF,TGTGCCAGCAGTGGGCCACTAGGAACCCACGAGCAGTACTTC
TRBV29-1,TRBD1,12,once,TRBJ1-2,CSASTGEAGYTF,TGCAGCGCATCGACAGGGGAAGCGGGCTACACCTTC
TRBV19,TRBD1,17,-,TRBJ1-2,CASSIDLSPTGVKGYTF,TGTGCCAGTAGTATAGATCTGTCCCCGACAGGGGTGAAAGGCTACACCTTC
TRBV2,TRBD1,18,-,TRBJ1-5,CASSTRQGEAPPNQPQHF,TGTGCCAGCAGTACTCGACAGGGGGAGGCCCCTCCCAATCAGCCCCAGCATTTT
TRBV27,-,17,-,TRBJ2-7,CASSLSGPRDTSYEQYF,TGTGCCAGCAGTTTATCGGGGCCCCGGGACACCTCCTACGAGCAGTACTTC
TRBV7-9,-,13,-,TRBJ1-5,CASSARDRQPQHF,TGTGCCAGCAGCGCCCGGGACCGACAGCCCCAGCATTTT
TRBV11-3,TRBD1,18,-,TRBJ2-7,CASSPGTGAPRGTYEQYF,TGTGCCAGCAGCCCCGGGACAGGGGCTCCCCGTGGGACCTACGAGCAGTACTTC
TRBV2,-,12,few,TRBJ1-4,CASTMRGEKLFF,TGTGCCAGCACCATGAGGGGTGAAAAACTGTTTTTT
TRBV5-5,-,14,-,TRBJ2-1,CASSSGSSYNEQFF,TGTGCCAGCAGTTCGGGAAGCTCCTACAATGAGCAGTTCTTC
TRBV15,-,13,-,TRBJ2-1,CATSETADNEQFF,TGTGCCACCAGCGAGACAGCCGACAATGAGCAGTTCTTC
TRBV5-1,-,15,many,TRBJ2-1,CASSLAGSSYNEQFF,TGCGCCAGCAGCTTGGCGGGCAGCTCCTACAATGAGCAGTTCTTC
TRBV5-1,-,15,few,TRBJ2-5,CASSLQGGFYETQYF,TGCGCCAGCAGCCTTCAAGGAGGGTTCTACGAGACCCAGTACTTC
TRBV19,-,14,-,TRBJ1-1,CATYDPARNTEAFF,TGTGCCACCTACGACCCTGCCCGGAACACTGAAGCTTTCTTT
TRBV28,-,14,-,TRBJ1-5,CASSLHYSNQPQHF,TGTGCCAGCAGCCTACACTATAGCAATCAGCCCCAGCATTTT
TRBV7-2,-,13,-,TRBJ1-2,CASSFRDNYGYTF,TGTGCCAGCAGCTTCCGGGACAACTATGGCTACACCTTC
TRBV4-1,-,11,-,TRBJ2-5,CASSQAMTQYF,TGCGCCAGCAGCCAAGCCATGACCCAGTACTTC
TRBV9,TRBD2,15,many,TRBJ2-1,CASSERASGSGEQFF,TGTGCCAGCAGCGAGCGAGCTAGCGGGAGCGGTGAGCAGTTCTTC
TRBV18,-,14,few,TRBJ2-7,CASSPYQQTYEQYF,TGTGCCAGCTCACCATACCAGCAAACCTACGAGCAGTACTTC
TRBV6-6,TRBD1,16,-,TRBJ2-3,CASSYFTGGRTDTQYF,TGTGCCAGCAGTTACTTTACAGGGGGCCGCACAGATACGCAGTATTTT
TRBV5-5,-,11,-,TRBJ2-7,CASSLEYEQYF,TGTGCCAGCAGCTTGGAATACGAGCAGTACTTC
TRBV28,-,14,-,TRBJ1-2,CASSLSRGNYGYTF,TGTGCCAGCAGTTTATCCCGTGGGAACTATGGCTACACCTTC
TRBV29-1,TRBD2,16,-,TRBJ2-2,CSVPILGASGAGELFF,TGCAGCGTCCCGATTCTGGGGGCTAGCGGGGCCGGGGAGCTGTTTTTT
TRBV5-1,TRBD1,14,-,TRBJ1-1,CASRRTGLDTEAFF,TGCGCCAGCAGGAGGACAGGGTTGGACACTGAAGCTTTCTTT
TRBV6-6,-,14,-,TRBJ2-7,CASSSATTTYEQYF,TGTGCCAGCAGTTCCGCGACTACTACCTACGAGCAGTACTTC
TRBV15,TRBD2,14,once,TRBJ2-2,CATSRLATTGELFF,TGTGCCACCAGCCGACTAGCGACCACCGGGGAGCTGTTTTTT
TRBV28,-,16,-,TRBJ1-5,CASSPKGQKVRQPQHF,TGTGCCAGCAGTCCGAAAGGACAGAAAGTCCGGCAGCCCCAGCATTTT
TRBV5-4,-,14,-,TRBJ1-1,CASSPSLMNTEAFF,TGTGCCAGCAGCCCCAGCCTAATGAACACTGAAGCTTTCTTT
TRBV18,-,15,once,TRBJ2-3,CASSPYSVRTDTQYF,TGTGCCAGCTCACCGTATAGCGTGCGCACAGATACGCAGTATTTT
TRBV2,TRBD2,17,few,TRBJ2-4,CASSDSTSGISKNIQYF,TGTGCCAGCAGTGACTCGACTAGCGGGATTTCCAAAAACATTCAGTACTTC